The present T cell receptor beta chain was sequenced within a study of blood T cell repertoires in COVID-19. Turning to the study itself: T cells, B-cell-depleted T cells, or PBMCs supplied cDNA or gDNA.

Method: immunoSEQ multiplex PCR; TCRdb's copy keeps in-frame clones and lacks some. The sample has 150,000 to 170,000 clones; under 95% are singletons. The germline V gene has CDR1 MGHDK and CDR2 SYGVNS. CDR3 length equals 16 residues. V was pared by 1 base and J by 5 bases, with 15 bases between. The chain couples TRBV25-1 to TRBJ1-5; maybe TRBD1 (5 bases). This TCR derives from a man aged 45 to 65 with acute or convalescent COVID-19. Sequenced: peripheral blood. The CDR3 region has the DNA TGTGCCAGCAGTGAATTGGGGCCATCGGGGGATCAGCCCCAGCATTTT. Translation gives CASSELGPSGDQPQHF.